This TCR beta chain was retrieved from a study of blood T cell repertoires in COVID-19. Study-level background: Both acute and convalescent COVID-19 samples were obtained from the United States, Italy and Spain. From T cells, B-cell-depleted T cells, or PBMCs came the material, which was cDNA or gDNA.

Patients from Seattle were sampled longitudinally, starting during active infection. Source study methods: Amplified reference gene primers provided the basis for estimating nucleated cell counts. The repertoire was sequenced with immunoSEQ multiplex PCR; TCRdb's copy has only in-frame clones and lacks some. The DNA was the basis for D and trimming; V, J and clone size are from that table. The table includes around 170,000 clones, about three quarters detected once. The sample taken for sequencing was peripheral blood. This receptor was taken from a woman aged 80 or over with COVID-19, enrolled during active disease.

DNA of the CDR3: TGTGCCAGCAGCCCCGACAGGAACTACAATGAGCAGTTCTTC. This codes for CASSPDRNYNEQFF. The rearrangement joins TRBV7-2 to TRBJ2-1; D is possibly TRBD1 (6 bases). The CDR3 consists of 14 residues. The germline V and J ends were trimmed by 5 bases and 3 bases, with 11 bases remaining between them. Germline lookup yields CDR1 SGHTA and CDR2 FQGNSA.